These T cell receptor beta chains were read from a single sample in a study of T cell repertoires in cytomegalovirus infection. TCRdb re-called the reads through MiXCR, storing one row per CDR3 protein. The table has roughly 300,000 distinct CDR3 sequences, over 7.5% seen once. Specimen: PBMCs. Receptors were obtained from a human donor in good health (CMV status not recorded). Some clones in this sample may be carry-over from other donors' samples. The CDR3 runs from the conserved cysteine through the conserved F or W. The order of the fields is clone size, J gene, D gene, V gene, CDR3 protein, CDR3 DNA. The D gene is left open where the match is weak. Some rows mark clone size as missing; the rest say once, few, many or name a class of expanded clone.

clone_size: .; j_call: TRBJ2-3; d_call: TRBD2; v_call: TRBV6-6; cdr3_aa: CASSHAASGNTQYF; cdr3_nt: TGTGCCAGCAGCCACGCGGCTAGCGGAAATACGCAGTATTTT
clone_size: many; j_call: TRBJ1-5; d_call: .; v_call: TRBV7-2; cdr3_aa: CASSSDAPGPQHF; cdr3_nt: TGTGCCAGCAGCTCGGACGCGCCGGGGCCCCAGCATTTT
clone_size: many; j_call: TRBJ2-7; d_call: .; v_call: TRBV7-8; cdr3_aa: CASSFPGLGVWEQYF; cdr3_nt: TGTGCCAGCAGCTTCCCGGGACTCGGCGTGTGGGAGCAGTACTTC
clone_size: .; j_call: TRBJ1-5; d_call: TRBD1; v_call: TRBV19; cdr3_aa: CASTSRHQTGGQPQHF; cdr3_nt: TGTGCCAGTACCTCGCGGCATCAGACAGGGGGACAGCCCCAGCATTTT
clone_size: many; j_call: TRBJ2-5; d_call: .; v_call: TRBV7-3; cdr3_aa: CASSGRVKETQYF; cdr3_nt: TGTGCCAGCAGCGGGCGGGTCAAAGAGACCCAGTACTTC
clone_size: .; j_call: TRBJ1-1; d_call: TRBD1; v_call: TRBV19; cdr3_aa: CASTDRGGTEAFF; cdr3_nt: TGTGCCAGTACGGACAGGGGGGGCACTGAAGCTTTCTTT
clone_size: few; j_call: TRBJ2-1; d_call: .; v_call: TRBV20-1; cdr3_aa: CSARDLADRNEQFF; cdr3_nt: TGCAGTGCTAGAGATCTGGCCGATCGGAATGAGCAGTTCTTC
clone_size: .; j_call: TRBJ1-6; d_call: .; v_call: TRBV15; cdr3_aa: CATSREPNSPLHF; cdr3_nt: TGTGCCACCAGCAGAGAACCGAATTCACCCCTCCACTTT
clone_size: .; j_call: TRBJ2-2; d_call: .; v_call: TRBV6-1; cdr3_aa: CASSELVSGELFF; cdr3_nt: TGTGCCAGCAGTGAACTAGTTTCCGGGGAGCTGTTTTTT
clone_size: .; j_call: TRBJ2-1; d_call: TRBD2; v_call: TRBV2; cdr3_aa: CASRTSGEYNEQFF; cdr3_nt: TGTGCCAGCAGGACTAGCGGGGAGTACAATGAGCAGTTCTTC
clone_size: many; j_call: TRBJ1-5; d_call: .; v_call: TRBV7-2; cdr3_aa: CASSTITVTKPQHF; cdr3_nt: TGTGCCAGCAGCACAATCACAGTAACGAAGCCCCAGCATTTT
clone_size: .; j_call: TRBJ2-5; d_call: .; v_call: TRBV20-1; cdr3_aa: CSARRLPQETQYF; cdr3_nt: TGCAGTGCTAGAAGGCTACCCCAAGAGACCCAGTACTTC
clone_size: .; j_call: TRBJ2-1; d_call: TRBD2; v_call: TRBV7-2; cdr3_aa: CASSPVRTSGSYNEQFF; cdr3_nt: TGTGCCAGCAGCCCGGTGAGGACTAGTGGGTCCTACAATGAGCAGTTCTTC
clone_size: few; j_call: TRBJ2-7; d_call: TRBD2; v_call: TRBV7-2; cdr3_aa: CASSPARLAGGDNSYEQYF; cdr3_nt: TGTGCCAGCAGCCCCGCTCGACTAGCGGGGGGCGACAACTCCTACGAGCAGTACTTC
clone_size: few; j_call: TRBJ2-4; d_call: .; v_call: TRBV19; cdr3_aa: CASSIEGTGPKNIQYF; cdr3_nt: TGTGCCAGTAGTATAGAGGGGACCGGACCCAAAAACATTCAGTACTTC
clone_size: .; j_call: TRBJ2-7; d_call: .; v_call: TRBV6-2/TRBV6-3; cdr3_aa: CASSKQGRPGEQYF; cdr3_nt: TGTGCCAGCAGTAAACAGGGGAGGCCGGGCGAGCAGTACTTC
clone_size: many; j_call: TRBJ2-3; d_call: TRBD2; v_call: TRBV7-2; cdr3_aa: CASSLAGLAVTDTQYF; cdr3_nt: TGTGCCAGCAGCTTAGCCGGACTAGCGGTCACAGATACGCAGTATTTT
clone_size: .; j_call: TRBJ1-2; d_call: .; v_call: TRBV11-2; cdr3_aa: CASSLTQAPNYGYTF; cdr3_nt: TGTGCCAGCAGCTTAACACAGGCGCCTAACTATGGCTACACCTTC
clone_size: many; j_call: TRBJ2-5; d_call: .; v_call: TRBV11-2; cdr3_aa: CASSPRLGQETQYF; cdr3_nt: TGTGCCAGCAGCCCACGGCTAGGGCAAGAGACCCAGTACTTC
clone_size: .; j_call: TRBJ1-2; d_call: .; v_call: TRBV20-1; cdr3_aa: CSAWTDANYGYTF; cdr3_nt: TGCAGTGCCTGGACAGATGCTAACTATGGCTACACCTTC
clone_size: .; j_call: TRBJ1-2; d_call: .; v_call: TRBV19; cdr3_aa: CASSTGYGYTF; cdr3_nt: TGTGCCAGTAGTACGGGCTATGGCTACACCTTC
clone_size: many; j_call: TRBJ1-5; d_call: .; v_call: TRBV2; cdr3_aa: CASGETGNSNQPQHF; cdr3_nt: TGTGCCAGCGGGGAAACAGGGAATAGCAATCAGCCCCAGCATTTT
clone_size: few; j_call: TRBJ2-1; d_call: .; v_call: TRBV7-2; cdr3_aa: CASSPTGGWNEQFF; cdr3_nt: TGTGCCAGCAGCCCCACCGGGGGCTGGAATGAGCAGTTCTTC
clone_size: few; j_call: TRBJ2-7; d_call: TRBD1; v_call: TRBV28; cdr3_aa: CASSFHRWGQSSYEQYF; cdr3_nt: TGTGCCAGCAGTTTCCATCGATGGGGACAGAGCTCCTACGAGCAGTACTTC
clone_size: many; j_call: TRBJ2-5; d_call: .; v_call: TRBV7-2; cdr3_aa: CASSLAGTLETQYF; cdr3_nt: TGTGCCAGCAGCTTAGCAGGGACCCTAGAGACCCAGTACTTC
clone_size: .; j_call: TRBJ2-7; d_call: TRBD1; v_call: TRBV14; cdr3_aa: CASSQGTGMLHEQYF; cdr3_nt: TGTGCCAGCAGCCAGGGGACAGGGATGTTGCACGAGCAGTACTTC
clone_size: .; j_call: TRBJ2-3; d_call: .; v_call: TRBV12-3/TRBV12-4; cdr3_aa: CASSYVKIGVTDTQYF; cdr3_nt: TGTGCCAGCAGTTACGTGAAAATAGGGGTCACAGATACGCAGTATTTT
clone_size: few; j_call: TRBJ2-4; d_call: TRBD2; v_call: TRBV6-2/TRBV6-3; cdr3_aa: CASSSYLAGAKNIQYF; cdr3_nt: TGTGCCAGCAGTTCCTATCTAGCGGGAGCCAAAAACATTCAGTACTTC
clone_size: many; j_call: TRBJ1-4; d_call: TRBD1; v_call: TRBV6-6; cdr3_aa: CASMYRGTEKLFF; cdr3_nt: TGTGCCAGCATGTACAGGGGCACAGAAAAACTGTTTTTT
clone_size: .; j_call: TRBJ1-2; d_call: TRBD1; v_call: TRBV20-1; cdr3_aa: CSAPRPGQGGGYTF; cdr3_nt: TGCAGTGCCCCAAGGCCGGGACAGGGAGGCGGCTACACCTTC
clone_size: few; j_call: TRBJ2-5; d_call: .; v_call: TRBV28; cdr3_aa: CASSLSASLAAQYF; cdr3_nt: TGTGCCAGCAGTCTGTCAGCGAGTTTAGCGGCCCAGTACTTC
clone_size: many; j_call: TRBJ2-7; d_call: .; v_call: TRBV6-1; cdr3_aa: CASIQGGSGNYEQYF; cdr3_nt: TGTGCCAGCATCCAAGGGGGTAGCGGCAACTACGAGCAGTACTTC
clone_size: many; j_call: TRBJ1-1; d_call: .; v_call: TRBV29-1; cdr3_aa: CSAWAVMNTEAFF; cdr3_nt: TGCAGCGCTTGGGCTGTTATGAACACTGAAGCTTTCTTT
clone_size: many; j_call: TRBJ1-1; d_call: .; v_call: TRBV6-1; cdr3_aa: CASRSTGGSNTEAFF; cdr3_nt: TGTGCCAGCAGATCGACGGGGGGCAGTAACACTGAAGCTTTCTTT
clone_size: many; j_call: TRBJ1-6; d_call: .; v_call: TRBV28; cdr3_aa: CASRRRGSDSPLHF; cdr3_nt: TGTGCCAGCAGGCGTCGGGGGTCGGATTCACCCCTCCACTTT
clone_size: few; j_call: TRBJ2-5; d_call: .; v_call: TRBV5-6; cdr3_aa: CASRIGPYQETQYF; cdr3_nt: TGTGCCAGCAGGATCGGACCGTACCAAGAGACCCAGTACTTC
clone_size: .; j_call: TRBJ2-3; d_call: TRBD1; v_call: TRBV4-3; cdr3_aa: CASSQGTNRGMVADTQYF; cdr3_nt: TGCGCCAGCAGCCAAGGGACGAACAGGGGAATGGTTGCAGATACGCAGTATTTT
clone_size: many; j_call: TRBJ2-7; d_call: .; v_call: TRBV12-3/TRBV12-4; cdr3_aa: CASSLSGYEQYF; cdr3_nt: TGTGCCAGCAGCTTATCAGGCTACGAGCAGTACTTC
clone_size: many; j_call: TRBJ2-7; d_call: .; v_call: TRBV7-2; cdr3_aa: CASSPESWGNSYEQYF; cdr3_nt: TGTGCCAGCAGCCCAGAGTCTTGGGGCAACTCCTACGAGCAGTACTTC
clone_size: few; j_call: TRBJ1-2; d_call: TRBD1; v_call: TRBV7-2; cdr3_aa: CASSSQRRGPIGYTF; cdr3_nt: TGTGCCAGCAGCTCTCAGCGCAGGGGGCCGATTGGCTACACCTTC
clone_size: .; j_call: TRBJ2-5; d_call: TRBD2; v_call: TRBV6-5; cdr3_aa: CASSYSTREGGETQYF; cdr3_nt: TGTGCCAGCAGTTACTCGACGCGGGAGGGAGGGGAGACCCAGTACTTC
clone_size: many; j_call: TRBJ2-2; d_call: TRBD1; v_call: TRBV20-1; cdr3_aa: CSARSRGQGTTGELFF; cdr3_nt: TGCAGTGCTAGGTCCCGGGGACAGGGCACCACCGGGGAGCTGTTTTTT
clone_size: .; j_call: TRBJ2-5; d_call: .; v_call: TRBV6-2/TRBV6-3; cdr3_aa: CASGGVWEETQYF; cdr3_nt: TGTGCCAGTGGGGGAGTCTGGGAAGAGACCCAGTACTTC
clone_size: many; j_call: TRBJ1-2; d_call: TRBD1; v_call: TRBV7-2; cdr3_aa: CASSSDRGIGYTF; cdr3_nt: TGTGCCAGCAGCTCTGACAGGGGAATTGGCTACACCTTC
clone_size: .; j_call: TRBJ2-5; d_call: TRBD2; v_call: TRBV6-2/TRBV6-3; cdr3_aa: CASKGDSGGLQETQYF; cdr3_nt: TGTGCCAGCAAGGGAGATAGCGGGGGCTTACAAGAGACCCAGTACTTC
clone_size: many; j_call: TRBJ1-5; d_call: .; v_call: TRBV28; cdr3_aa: CASSRTPASNQPQHF; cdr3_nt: TGTGCCAGCAGTCGAACACCAGCAAGCAATCAGCCCCAGCATTTT
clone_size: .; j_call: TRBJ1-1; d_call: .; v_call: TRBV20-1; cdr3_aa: CSARRSGVTEAFF; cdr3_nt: TGCAGTGCTAGAAGGTCGGGGGTCACTGAAGCTTTCTTT
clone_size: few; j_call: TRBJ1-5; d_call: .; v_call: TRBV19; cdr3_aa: CASNGGPINQPQHF; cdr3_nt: TGTGCCAGTAATGGGGGGCCTATCAATCAGCCCCAGCATTTT
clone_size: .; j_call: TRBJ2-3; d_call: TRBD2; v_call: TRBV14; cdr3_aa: CASSRAGGGSTDTQYF; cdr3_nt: TGTGCCAGCAGCCGGGCCGGCGGGGGTAGCACAGATACGCAGTATTTT
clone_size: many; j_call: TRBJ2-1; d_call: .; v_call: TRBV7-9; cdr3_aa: CASSLAVAQSAGEQFF; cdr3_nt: TGTGCCAGCAGCTTAGCAGTGGCCCAATCGGCGGGTGAGCAGTTCTTC
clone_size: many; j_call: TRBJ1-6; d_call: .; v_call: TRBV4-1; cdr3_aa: CASSERDNSPLHF; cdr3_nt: TGCGCCAGCAGCGAAAGAGATAATTCACCCCTCCACTTT
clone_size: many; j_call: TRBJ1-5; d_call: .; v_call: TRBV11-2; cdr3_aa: CASSLMGYQPQHF; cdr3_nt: TGTGCCAGCAGCTTAATGGGCTATCAGCCCCAGCATTTT
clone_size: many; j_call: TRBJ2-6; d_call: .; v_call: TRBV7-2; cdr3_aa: CASSLFGANVLTF; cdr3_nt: TGTGCCAGCAGCTTATTTGGGGCCAACGTCCTGACTTTC
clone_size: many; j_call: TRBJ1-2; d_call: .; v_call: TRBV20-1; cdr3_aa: CSAQRSGNNYGYTF; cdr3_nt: TGCAGTGCCCAGAGGTCAGGGAATAACTATGGCTACACCTTC
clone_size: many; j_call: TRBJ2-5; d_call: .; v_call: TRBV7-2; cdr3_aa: CASSPGAVGETQYF; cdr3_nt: TGTGCCAGCAGCCCGGGGGCCGTGGGAGAGACCCAGTACTTC
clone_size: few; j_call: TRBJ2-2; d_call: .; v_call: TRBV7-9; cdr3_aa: CASSFPLEELFF; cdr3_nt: TGTGCCAGCAGCTTCCCTCTCGAGGAGCTGTTTTTT
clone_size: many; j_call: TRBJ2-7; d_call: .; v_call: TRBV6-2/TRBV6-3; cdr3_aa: CASSHTGSTYEQYF; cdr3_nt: TGTGCCAGCAGCCACACCGGATCAACTTACGAGCAGTACTTC
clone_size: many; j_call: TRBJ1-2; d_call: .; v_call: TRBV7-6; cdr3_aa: CASSRTATNYGYTF; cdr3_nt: TGTGCCAGCAGCCGGACAGCCACTAACTATGGCTACACCTTC
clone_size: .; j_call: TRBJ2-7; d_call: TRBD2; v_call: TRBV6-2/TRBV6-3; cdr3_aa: CASSYELAGRVPYEQYF; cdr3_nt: TGTGCCAGCAGTTACGAGCTAGCGGGGAGGGTTCCCTACGAGCAGTACTTC